The T cell receptor beta chain under discussion was sequenced for a study of blood T cell repertoires in COVID-19. Background on the study: Donors in the United States, Italy and Spain gave samples during acute or convalescent COVID-19. Sources were T cells, B-cell-depleted T cells, or PBMCs; the material itself was cDNA or gDNA.

The authors' processing: How many nucleated cells were present was estimated from reference gene primer amplification. Produced via immunoSEQ multiplex PCR; TCRdb's table is partial and in-frame only. The V and J calls and clone size come from that table; D and trimming were worked out from the DNA. Of about 73,000 clones in the sample, approximately 80% are singletons; the top ten hold approximately 6%. The CDR3 loop spans 17 amino acids. Trimming took 0 bases from V and 0 from J, leaving 16 bases between them. The V gene's germline CDR1 is SGDLS and CDR2 YYNGEE. This clonotype was sampled from an older woman with acute or convalescent COVID-19. The rearrangement links TRBV9 to TRBJ2-7; TRBD1 might be the D (5 bases). Sequenced material: peripheral blood. The CDR3 sequence: CASSVGEGVGSSYEQYF. Here the CDR3 DNA reads TGTGCCAGCAGCGTAGGAGAAGGGGTAGGGTCCTCCTACGAGCAGTACTTC.